A selection of T cell receptor beta chains follows, all from one sample in a study of metastatic and nonmetastatic thyroid tumors. Using MiXCR, TCRdb reanalyzed the PCR reads. This table has fewer than 40,000 clones, roughly 30% appearing once. What was sequenced was blood. The receptors shown here come from a female donor with papillary thyroid cancer or a benign thyroid nodule (not recorded which). Some clones in this sample may be carry-over from other donors' samples. The CDR3 runs from the conserved cysteine through the conserved F or W. Fields, in order: D gene, J gene, clone size, V gene, CDR3 DNA, CDR3 protein. A D gene is named only where the DNA matches it firmly. Rows may omit the clone size; those that give it use once, few, many or a size class.

NA TRBJ1-1 few TRBV7-9 TGTGCCAGCAGCTATGGGGGGGAGGGTGGAGCTTTCTTT CASSYGGEGGAFF
NA TRBJ1-2 NA TRBV20-1 TGCAGTGCTAGAGCGCCAGGGGTGGATGGCTACACCTTC CSARAPGVDGYTF
TRBD2 TRBJ2-1 NA TRBV24-1 TGTGCCACCAGTGATTACGGACTAGCGGGAGCCCACAATGAGCAGTTCTTC CATSDYGLAGAHNEQFF
TRBD1 TRBJ1-2 NA TRBV28 TGTGCCAGCAGTTTCCAGGGGGCTATAGACTACACCTTC CASSFQGAIDYTF
TRBD1 TRBJ2-3 NA TRBV7-2 TGTGCCAGCAGCTACGGACAGGGAACAGATACGCAGTATTTT CASSYGQGTDTQYF
TRBD1 TRBJ2-7 NA TRBV9 TGTGCCAGCAGCGTGGATCCCGGACAGGGGACCCCACACGAGCAGTACTTC CASSVDPGQGTPHEQYF
NA TRBJ2-2 NA TRBV6-1 TGTGCCACCCTAAATATGTGGACCGGGGAGCTGTTTTTT CATLNMWTGELFF
NA TRBJ2-3 NA TRBV5-1 TGCGCCAGCAGCTTAAGGCAGGGGCCACCAGATACGCAGTATTTT CASSLRQGPPDTQYF
NA TRBJ2-3 medium-sized TRBV10-1 TGCGCCAGCAGTGGGCAACCGGGGACAGATACGCAGTATTTT CASSGQPGTDTQYF
NA TRBJ1-2 NA TRBV6-5 TGTGCCAGCAGTTACCAACAGGGATGGGACTATGGCTACACCTTC CASSYQQGWDYGYTF
NA TRBJ1-5 medium-sized TRBV6-5 TGTGCCAGCAGTTACACGGGAGAGGGCAATCAGCCCCAGCATTTT CASSYTGEGNQPQHF
NA TRBJ1-2 NA TRBV6-1 TGTGCCAGCAGTACCCAGAGAACAGGGATCTATGGCTACACCTTC CASSTQRTGIYGYTF
NA TRBJ1-1 few TRBV4-3 TGCGCCAGCAGCCAAACGGCGCTGGTCACTGAAGCTTTCTTT CASSQTALVTEAFF
TRBD2 TRBJ2-3 NA TRBV28 TGTGCCAGCAGTAGCGGGAGGGTCCCAGATACGCAGTATTTT CASSSGRVPDTQYF
TRBD1 TRBJ1-2 NA TRBV9 TGTGCCAGCAGCCCGGAAGGACAGGGCGGCTACACCTTC CASSPEGQGGYTF
TRBD1 TRBJ2-2 NA TRBV27 TGTGCCAGCAGCCCCGGGACAGGGGAGGCCGGGGAGCTGTTTTTT CASSPGTGEAGELFF
NA TRBJ1-1 many TRBV5-1 TGCGCCAGCAGCATTTCGTATGGCACTGAAGCTTTCTTT CASSISYGTEAFF
NA TRBJ2-7 NA TRBV2 TGTGCCAGCAGGGTCGTTGGGGAGAACTACGAGCAGTACTTC CASRVVGENYEQYF
TRBD2 TRBJ2-7 NA TRBV7-2 TGTGCCAGCAGCCCTGCCGGGGGGGCCTACGAGCAGTACTTC CASSPAGGAYEQYF
NA TRBJ2-7 once TRBV30 TGTGCCTGGAGTGGACACTCCTACGAGCAGTACTTC CAWSGHSYEQYF
NA TRBJ2-3 NA TRBV19 TGTGCCACAGCACTCACAGATACGCAGTATTTT CATALTDTQYF
TRBD2 TRBJ2-5 NA TRBV28 TGTGCCAGCATAGCGGGACTTCGTCGGGAGACCCAGTACTTC CASIAGLRRETQYF
TRBD2 TRBJ2-7 few TRBV6-1 TGTGCCAGCAGTTCAGGACTAGCGGGAGGTCACGAGCAGTACTTC CASSSGLAGGHEQYF
TRBD1 TRBJ1-1 NA TRBV20-1 TGCAGTGCCCTGACAGGGGGCGCAGGGACTGAAGCTTTCTTT CSALTGGAGTEAFF
TRBD1 TRBJ1-2 NA TRBV6-6 TGTGCCAGCAGTTACGTCAGGACAGGGGGGACCTATGGCTACACCTTC CASSYVRTGGTYGYTF
NA TRBJ2-7 NA TRBV11-1 TGTGCCAGCAGCATCCCGCGGACAGCCTACGAGCAGTACTTC CASSIPRTAYEQYF